Listed here are 30 T cell receptor beta chains from one sample, sequenced in a study of identical twins. In TCRdb, the 5' RACE reads were re-called with MiXCR into one record per CDR3 protein. The sample holds about 520,000 distinct CDR3 sequences, less than 25% seen once. In addition, the sample was reused for a study of T cells expressing NK-cell markers.

Source material: CD4+ T cells sorted from blood. These receptors were taken from a woman in her late teens or twenties in good health.

J is TRBJ2-1 and V is TRBV5-1, with 10 bases aligning to TRBD2. Germline V gene sequence: CDR1 SGHRS, CDR2 YFSETQ. The junction had 7 bases not matched to a gene; V was cut back by 3 bases and J by 7 bases. This CDR3 is 15 amino acids long. CDR3 loop: CASSSGLARRNEQFF. CDR3 coding DNA: TGCGCCAGCAGCTCGGGACTAGCGAGAAGAAATGAGCAGTTCTTC.

The chain combines TRBV20-1 with TRBJ2-7; 7 bases line up with TRBD2. Germline V CDR1 and CDR2: DFQATT, SNEGSKA (reference sequence). V was pared by 1 base and J by 3 bases, with 6 bases of the junction left unmatched. CDR3 length equals 14 residues. The CDR3 is CSARGGSSGYEQYF. The CDR3 nucleotides read TGCAGTGCTAGAGGCGGGAGTTCAGGCTACGAGCAGTACTTC.

This clonotype occurred many times. This chain connects TRBV4-2 to TRBJ2-1; perhaps D is TRBD1 or TRBD2 (5 bases each). The length of the CDR3 is 21 residues. Between the trimmed V and J ends, which lost 1 base and 3 bases, there was a span of 28 bases. CDR1 and CDR2 from the germline V gene are LGHNA and YNFKEQ. Here the CDR3 reads CASSQARSGRDPRYYYNEQFF. The CDR3 DNA sequence: TGTGCCAGCAGCCAAGCCCGGTCGGGCCGGGACCCTCGCTACTACTACAATGAGCAGTTCTTC.

The CDR3 region has the DNA TGCAGAGCTGCCAGGGGGGGACCTTGGGAGACCCAGTACTTC. Amino acids: CRAARGGPWETQYF. The chain links TRBV20-1 to TRBJ2-5; D might be TRBD1 or TRBD2, each matching 7 bases. CDR3 length: 14 residues. Germline V CDR1 and CDR2: DFQATT, SNEGSKA (reference sequence).

The rearrangement joins TRBV18 to TRBJ1-1, with D unresolved. Trimming removed 3 bases at V and 7 bases at J, with 12 bases between. Germline V gives CDR1 KGHSH, CDR2 LQKENI. CDR3 length: 13 residues. CDR3 loop: CASSPAEDGEAFF. The CDR3 DNA is TGTGCCAGCTCACCGGCCGAGGACGGTGAAGCTTTCTTT.

The chain carries TRBV2 and TRBJ1-1, with D perhaps TRBD1 (6 bases). The germline CDR1 and CDR2 sequences are SNHLY and FYNNEI. There are 14 residues in the CDR3. V gave up 5 bases and J gave up 7 bases, with 17 bases separating them. The CDR3 region has the DNA TGTGCCAGCAGTACCTTTGGGGGGCTGGTTGAAGCTTTCTTT. This encodes CASSTFGGLVEAFF. Full variable domain (missing parts from reference TRBV2 and TRBJ1-1): EPEVTQTPSHQVTQMGQEVILRCVPISNHLYFYWYRQILGQKVEFLVSFYNNEISEKSEIFDDQFSVERPDGSNFTLKIRSTKLEDSAMYFCASSTFGGLVEAFFGQGTRLTVV.

The rearrangement joins TRBV10-3 to TRBJ1-6; D is uncertain. Per germline, CDR1 ENHRY and CDR2 SYGVKD. This CDR3 comprises 13 residues. The ends were cut back, 10 bases at V and 7 bases at J, with 14 bases in the middle. The CDR3 DNA follows: TGTGCCACCTCCGGCAGTAACAATTCACCCCTCCACTTT. It is translated as CATSGSNNSPLHF.

This clonotype was counted only a few times. V usage is TRBV2 and J usage is TRBJ1-6, with D possibly TRBD1 on 5 matching bases. The length of the CDR3 is 14 residues. CDR1 and CDR2 from the germline V gene are SNHLY and FYNNEI. V was pared by 8 bases and J by 8 bases, with 16 bases between. This CDR3 reads CASGEQASHSPLHF. In DNA, the CDR3 is TGTGCCAGCGGCGAACAGGCCAGCCATTCACCCCTCCACTTT.

This clonotype appeared a few times. The genes are TRBV6-5 and TRBJ2-7; D not certain. V lost 6 bases and J 8 bases, leaving 11 bases between the germline ends. Germline V CDR1 and CDR2: MNHEY, SVGAGI. The CDR3 length is 11 residues. The CDR3 here is CASSPGFQQYF. DNA of the CDR3: TGTGCCAGCAGCCCCGGGTTTCAGCAGTACTTC.

This clonotype was counted between two and nine times. The DNA for the CDR3 is TGCGCCAGCAGCCAAGATATAGGGCGGGGCAGGGCGGACGAGCAGTACTTC. Translating gives CASSQDIGRGRADEQYF. V usage is TRBV4-3 and J usage is TRBJ2-7, with a possible D match to TRBD2 (6 bases). The ends were cut back, 0 bases at V and 5 bases at J, with 20 bases in the middle. CDR1 LGHNA and CDR2 YSLEER come from the germline V gene. This CDR3 has 17 residues.

This clonotype turned up a few times. The chain joins TRBV29-1 to TRBJ2-5; a possible D gene is TRBD1 (6 bases). Germline assignment: CDR1 SQVTM and CDR2 ANQGSEA. Trimming took off 5 bases at V and 4 bases at J, with 11 bases between the two ends. This CDR3 has 12 amino acids. CDR3 coding DNA: TGCAGCGTTTTGGACAGCCCAGAGACCCAGTACTTC. Translated, it gives CSVLDSPETQYF. Full variable domain (rest looked up from reference TRBV29-1 and TRBJ2-5): SAVISQKPSRDICQRGTSLTIQCQVDSQVTMMFWYRQQPGQSLTLIATANQGSEATYESGFVIDKFPISRPNLTFSTLTVSNMSPEDSSIYLCSVLDSPETQYFGPGTRLLVL.

This clonotype was detected only a few times. This chain connects TRBV4-1 to TRBJ2-5; D ambiguous. Germline CDR1 and CDR2: MGHRA and YSYEKL. The V and J ends lost 0 bases and 7 bases respectively, with 15 bases between them. The CDR3 loop spans 15 amino acids. Written as DNA, the CDR3 is TGCGCCAGCAGCCAAGAGATACGCCTTTTTGGGACCCAGTACTTC. Amino acids: CASSQEIRLFGTQYF.

In its sample, this clonotype was seen a few times. The CDR3 DNA is TGCAGTGCTCGACTAGCCGTCACAGATACGCAGTATTTT. Protein product: CSARLAVTDTQYF. This chain joins TRBV20-1 and TRBJ2-3; 7 bases agree with TRBD2. The CDR3 extends over 13 amino acids. V was clipped by 5 bases and J by 2 bases; unmatched bases: 4. Germline V CDR1 and CDR2: DFQATT, SNEGSKA (reference sequence).

This clonotype showed up just a few times. This chain connects TRBV6-2 or TRBV6-3 to TRBJ1-6; TRBD1 matches at 10 bases. J gave up 6 bases and V 4 bases, and 9 bases lay outside the gene matches. This CDR3 is built from 17 residues. Per the germline V gene, CDR1 is MNHEY and CDR2 is SVGEGT. CDR3 sequence: CASSWRTGGRSNSPLHF. The CDR3 bases are TGTGCCAGCAGTTGGAGGACAGGGGGAAGGAGTAATTCACCCCTCCACTTT.

This clonotype occurred a few times. The chain carries TRBV7-9 and TRBJ2-7; D not certain. The CDR3 is 14 residues long. Trimming cost V 4 bases and J 7 bases, with 17 bases left between them. The germline V gene encodes CDR1 SEHNR and CDR2 FQNEAQ (reference sequence). This CDR3 is CASSSRVALEEQYF. In DNA form, the CDR3 reads TGTGCCAGCAGCTCCCGGGTCGCTCTGGAAGAGCAGTACTTC.

This clonotype was observed many times. J is TRBJ2-3 and V is TRBV20-1; no firm D call. V was clipped by 3 bases and J by 3 bases, with 4 bases between them. CDR1 is DFQATT, CDR2 SNEGSKA, per germline (reference sequence). This CDR3 is 11 amino acids long. The DNA of the CDR3 is TGCAGTGCTAGGGCGACAGATACGCAGTATTTT. Residues: CSARATDTQYF.

This clonotype was detected ten times or more. This chain connects TRBV12-3 or TRBV12-4 to TRBJ2-7; D is undetermined. V was trimmed by 5 bases and J by 3 bases, leaving 11 bases between them. This CDR3 has 13 residues. This CDR3 reads CASSRSGSYEQYF. In DNA form, the CDR3 reads TGTGCCAGCAGTCGCTCGGGTAGCTACGAGCAGTACTTC.

The V and J genes are TRBV9 and TRBJ2-2, with unresolved D. The germline CDR1 and CDR2 sequences are SGDLS and YYNGEE. This CDR3 contains 16 residues. V was clipped by 1 base and J by 5 bases, with 15 bases between them. The CDR3 region is CASSVSPTPRTGELFF. The DNA of the CDR3 is TGTGCCAGCAGCGTATCCCCGACTCCTAGGACCGGGGAGCTGTTTTTT.

The table lists this clonotype with a few counts. This chain uses TRBV12-3 or TRBV12-4 with TRBJ2-3; weak D call: TRBD1 (5 bases). This CDR3 spans 12 amino acids. V was pared by 3 bases and J by 8 bases, with 9 bases between. The CDR3 loop is CASSFRQFTQYF. Written as DNA, the CDR3 is TGTGCCAGCAGTTTCCGACAGTTTACGCAGTATTTT.

This clonotype was counted only a few times. The chain uses TRBV13 and TRBJ2-1, with 12 bases matching TRBD2. CDR3 length: 15 amino acids. The germline gives CDR1 PRHDT, CDR2 FYEKMQ (reference sequence). J lost 8 bases, V lost 4 bases, and 6 bases had no gene match. The CDR3 loop reads CASSSRLAGAYEQFF. As DNA, the CDR3 is TGTGCCAGCAGCTCAAGACTAGCGGGGGCCTATGAGCAGTTCTTC.

This clonotype showed up just a few times. The chain employs TRBV7-2 and TRBJ2-3; TRBD1 is a possible D gene (5 bases). This CDR3 has 15 residues. V was pared by 5 bases and J by 0 bases, with 12 bases between. Germline V gene data show CDR1 as SGHTA and CDR2 as FQGNSA. The CDR3 DNA follows: TGTGCCAGCAGCCGCAGGGCGATGAGCACAGATACGCAGTATTTT. Protein product: CASSRRAMSTDTQYF.

This sequence joins TRBV7-9 and TRBJ1-1; weak D call: TRBD1 (5 bases). Trimming took 4 bases from V and 1 from J, leaving 10 bases between them. The CDR3 covers 14 residues. The germline gives CDR1 SEHNR, CDR2 FQNEAQ (reference sequence). CDR3 coding DNA: TGTGCCAGCAGCTCTTGGGGGGAGAACACTGAAGCTTTCTTT. Its translation: CASSSWGENTEAFF.

This chain links TRBV20-1 with TRBJ2-3; D perhaps matches TRBD2 (5 bases). Germline CDR1 reads DFQATT; CDR2 reads SNEGSKA (reference sequence). V was cut by 5 bases and J by 2 bases, with 17 bases left in between. This CDR3 is built from 15 residues. The CDR3 region has the DNA TGCAGTGCTCCAGAGGTGTCGGGATTCACAGATACGCAGTATTTT. It specifies CSAPEVSGFTDTQYF.

V is TRBV20-1 and J is TRBJ2-1; TRBD2 agrees at 13 bases. The CDR3 has 14 amino acids. V trimming: 7 bases; J trimming: 10 bases; junction bases outside the gene matches: 10. CDR1 is DFQATT and CDR2 is SNEGSKA in the germline V gene (reference sequence). The CDR3 DNA reads as TGCAGTGTTTTAGGACTAGCGGGGGATCAAGAGCAGTTCTTC. This sequence encodes CSVLGLAGDQEQFF.

V gene TRBV3-1 combines with J gene TRBJ1-1, with no clear D. Germline V gene data show CDR1 as LGHDT and CDR2 as YNNKEL (reference sequence). The CDR3 extends over 15 amino acids. The V end lost 1 base, the J end lost 8 bases, and 17 bases lay between the germline ends. The CDR3 region is CASSQGASLRTEAFF. The CDR3, as DNA: TGTGCCAGCAGCCAAGGGGCCTCGCTAAGAACCGAAGCTTTCTTT.

V usage is TRBV5-5 and J usage is TRBJ2-3; D possibly uses TRBD1 or TRBD2 (5 bases each). There are 13 residues in the CDR3. In germline, CDR1 is SGHKS, CDR2 YYEKEE (reference sequence). The V and J ends lost 0 bases and 4 bases respectively, with 6 bases between them. The CDR3 spells CASSLGGADTQYF. The CDR3 DNA follows: TGTGCCAGCAGCTTGGGAGGGGCAGATACGCAGTATTTT.

The chain has TRBV12-3 or TRBV12-4 and TRBJ2-7, with a weak D call TRBD2 (7 bases). The CDR3 contains 13 residues. V lost 6 bases, J lost 7 bases, and 16 bases lay in between. CDR3 bases: TGTGCCAGCAGAATGGGGGGGAGGGGGGAGCAGTACTTC. Residues: CASRMGGRGEQYF.

The chain employs TRBV15 and TRBJ1-2, with D maybe TRBD1 (5 bases). The germline V gene encodes CDR1 LNHNV and CDR2 YYDKDF (reference sequence). Trimming took off 0 bases at V and 5 bases at J, with 13 bases between the two ends. This CDR3 is 15 amino acids long. For the CDR3, the DNA is TGTGCCACCAGCAGAGACCCCTCAGGGAAGTATGGCTACACCTTC. It encodes CATSRDPSGKYGYTF.

The chain has TRBV20-1 and TRBJ2-7; 8 bases align to TRBD2. This CDR3 spans 13 amino acids. Trimming took 6 bases from V and 3 from J; bases not matched to a gene: 7. Germline V gives CDR1 DFQATT, CDR2 SNEGSKA (reference sequence). CDR3 DNA sequence: TGCAGTGCCCGGACTAGCTGGAACTACGAGCAGTACTTC. Encoded protein: CSARTSWNYEQYF.

The chain links TRBV3-1 to TRBJ2-1; D may be TRBD2 (5 bases). With 5 bases removed from V and 9 bases from J, the gap between germline ends came to 17 bases. This CDR3 is built from 14 residues. Germline CDR1 LGHDT, CDR2 YNNKEL (reference sequence). In DNA, the CDR3 is TGTGCCAGCAGCTCCCCTCACGGGGTTCCTGAGCAGTTCTTC. Protein product: CASSSPHGVPEQFF.